This T cell receptor beta chain emerged from a study of T cells of healthy individuals. TCRdb re-called the 5' RACE reads through MiXCR, storing one row per CDR3 protein. The sample lists roughly 76,000 distinct CDR3 sequences; roughly 5% were seen once. This CDR3 has 13 residues. Germline CDR1 is SQVTM and CDR2 is ANQGSEA. This clonotype appeared many times. The chain carries TRBV29-1 and TRBJ2-3, with 8 positions matching TRBD1. The sequence was collected from a female donor in good health. CDR3 in amino acids: CSGTGGSTDTQYF. The CDR3 bases are TGCAGTGGGACAGGAGGTAGCACAGATACGCAGTATTTT.